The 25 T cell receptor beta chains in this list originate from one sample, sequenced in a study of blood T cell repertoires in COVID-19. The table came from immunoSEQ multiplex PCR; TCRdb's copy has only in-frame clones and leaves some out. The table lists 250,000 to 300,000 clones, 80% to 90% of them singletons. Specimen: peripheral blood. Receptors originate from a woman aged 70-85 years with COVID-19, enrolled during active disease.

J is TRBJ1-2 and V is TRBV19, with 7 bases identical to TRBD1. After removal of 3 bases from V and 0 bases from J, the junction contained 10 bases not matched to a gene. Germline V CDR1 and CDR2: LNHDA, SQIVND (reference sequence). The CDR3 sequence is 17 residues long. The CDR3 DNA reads TGTGCCAGTAGTATGGTCGGACAGGCAACAGCTAACTATGGCTACACCTTC. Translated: CASSMVGQATANYGYTF.

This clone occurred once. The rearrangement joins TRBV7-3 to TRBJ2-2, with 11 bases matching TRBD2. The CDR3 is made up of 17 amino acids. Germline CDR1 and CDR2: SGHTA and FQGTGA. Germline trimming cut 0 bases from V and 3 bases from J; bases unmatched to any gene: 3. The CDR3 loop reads CASSLTWGLADTGELFF. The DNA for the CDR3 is TGTGCCAGCAGCTTAACGTGGGGACTAGCGGACACCGGGGAGCTGTTTTTT.

The CDR3 region is CASTRSGIYEQYF. CDR3 sequence (DNA): TGTGCCAGCACCCGCTCGGGTATCTACGAGCAGTACTTC. The chain links TRBV12-3 or TRBV12-4 to TRBJ2-7; D ambiguous. Trimming cost V 7 bases and J 3 bases, with 13 bases left between them. The CDR3 spans 13 residues.

The CDR3 DNA is TGTGCCAGCAGCCCAACCCTACTTAACACTGAAGCTTTCTTT. Translation: CASSPTLLNTEAFF. The chain has TRBV3-1 (or the pseudogene TRBV3-2) and TRBJ1-1; D unresolved. Germline CDR1 is LGHDT and CDR2 is YNNKEL (reference sequence). This CDR3 has 14 amino acids. Trimming took 4 bases from V and 2 from J, leaving 11 bases between them.

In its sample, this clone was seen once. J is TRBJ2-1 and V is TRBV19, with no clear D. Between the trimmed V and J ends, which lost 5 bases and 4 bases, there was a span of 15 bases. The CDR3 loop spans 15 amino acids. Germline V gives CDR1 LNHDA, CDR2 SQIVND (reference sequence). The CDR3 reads CASSSGSRLYNEQFF. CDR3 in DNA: TGTGCCAGTAGTTCCGGGTCCCGTCTTTACAATGAGCAGTTCTTC.

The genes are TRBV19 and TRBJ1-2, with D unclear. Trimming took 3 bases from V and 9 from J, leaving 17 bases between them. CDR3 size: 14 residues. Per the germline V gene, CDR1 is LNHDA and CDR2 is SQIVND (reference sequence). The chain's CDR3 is CASSIGEGMLSYTF. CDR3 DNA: TGTGCCAGTAGTATCGGTGAGGGAATGCTGAGCTACACCTTC.

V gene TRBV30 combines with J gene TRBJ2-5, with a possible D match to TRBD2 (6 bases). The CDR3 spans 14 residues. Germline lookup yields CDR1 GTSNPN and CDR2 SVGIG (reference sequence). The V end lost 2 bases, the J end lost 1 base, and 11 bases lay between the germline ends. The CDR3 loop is CAWSRRGPQETQYF. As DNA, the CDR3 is TGTGCCTGGAGTAGGCGGGGTCCCCAAGAGACCCAGTACTTC.

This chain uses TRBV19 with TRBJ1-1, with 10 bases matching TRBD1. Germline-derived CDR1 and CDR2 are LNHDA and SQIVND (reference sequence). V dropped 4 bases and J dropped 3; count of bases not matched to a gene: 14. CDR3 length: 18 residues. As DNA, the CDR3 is TGTGCCAGTAGTAAACATCGACAGGGGGCGATTGGGGACACTGAAGCTTTCTTT. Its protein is CASSKHRQGAIGDTEAFF.

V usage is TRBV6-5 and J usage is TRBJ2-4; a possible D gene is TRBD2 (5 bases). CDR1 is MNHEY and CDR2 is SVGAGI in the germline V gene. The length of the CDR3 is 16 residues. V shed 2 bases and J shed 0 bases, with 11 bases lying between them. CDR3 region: CASSYGAELAKNIQYF. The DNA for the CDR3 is TGTGCCAGCAGTTACGGAGCGGAGCTAGCCAAAAACATTCAGTACTTC.

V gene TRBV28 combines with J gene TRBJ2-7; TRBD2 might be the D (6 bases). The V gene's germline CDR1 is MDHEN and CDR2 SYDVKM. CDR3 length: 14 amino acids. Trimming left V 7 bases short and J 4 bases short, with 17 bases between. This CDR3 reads CASNYSGTGYEQYF. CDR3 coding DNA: TGTGCCAGCAACTACTCCGGGACTGGATACGAGCAGTACTTC.

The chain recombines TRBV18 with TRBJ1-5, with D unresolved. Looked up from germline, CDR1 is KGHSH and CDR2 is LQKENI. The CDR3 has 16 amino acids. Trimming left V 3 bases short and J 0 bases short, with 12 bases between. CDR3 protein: CASSPTLHSSNQPQHF. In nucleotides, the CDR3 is TGTGCCAGCTCACCGACACTTCACTCTAGCAATCAGCCCCAGCATTTT. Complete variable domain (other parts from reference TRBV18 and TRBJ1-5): NAGVMQNPRHLVRRRGQEARLRCSPMKGHSHVYWYRQLPEEGLKFMVYLQKENIIDESGMPKERFSAEFPKEGPSILRIQQVVRGDSAAYFCASSPTLHSSNQPQHFGDGTRLSIL.

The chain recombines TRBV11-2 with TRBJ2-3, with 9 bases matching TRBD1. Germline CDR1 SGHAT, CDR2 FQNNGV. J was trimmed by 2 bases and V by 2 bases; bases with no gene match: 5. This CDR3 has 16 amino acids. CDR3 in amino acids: CASSLQTGGVTDTQYF. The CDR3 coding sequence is TGTGCCAGCAGCTTACAGACAGGGGGAGTCACAGATACGCAGTATTTT.

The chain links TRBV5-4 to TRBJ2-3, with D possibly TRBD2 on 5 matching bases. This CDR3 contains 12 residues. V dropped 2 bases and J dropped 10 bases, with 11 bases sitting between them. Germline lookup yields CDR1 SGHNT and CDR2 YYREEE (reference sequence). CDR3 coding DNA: TGTGCCAGCAGCTTTGGTGAGGGCCCGCAGTATTTT. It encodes CASSFGEGPQYF.

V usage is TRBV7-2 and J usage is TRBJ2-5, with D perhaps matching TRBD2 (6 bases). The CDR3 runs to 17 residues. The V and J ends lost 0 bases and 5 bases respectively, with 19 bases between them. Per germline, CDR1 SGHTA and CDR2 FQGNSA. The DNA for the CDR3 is TGTGCCAGCAGCTTAGCTAGGGCGGCTAGCGCTTTGGAGACCCAGTACTTC. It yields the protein CASSLARAASALETQYF.

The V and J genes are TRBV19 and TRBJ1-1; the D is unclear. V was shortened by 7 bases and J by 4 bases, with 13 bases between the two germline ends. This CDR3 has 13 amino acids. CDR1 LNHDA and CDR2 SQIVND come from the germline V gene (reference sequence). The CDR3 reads CASTRESRTEAFF. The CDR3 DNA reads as TGTGCCAGTACAAGAGAGAGTCGCACTGAAGCTTTCTTT.

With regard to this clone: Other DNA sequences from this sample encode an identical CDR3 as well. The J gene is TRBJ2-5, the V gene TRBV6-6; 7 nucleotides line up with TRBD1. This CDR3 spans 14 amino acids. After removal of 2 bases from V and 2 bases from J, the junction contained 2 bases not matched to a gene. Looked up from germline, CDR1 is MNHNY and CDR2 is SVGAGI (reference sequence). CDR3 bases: TGTGCCAGCAGTTACCGGGACAGACAAGAGACCCAGTACTTC. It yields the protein CASSYRDRQETQYF.

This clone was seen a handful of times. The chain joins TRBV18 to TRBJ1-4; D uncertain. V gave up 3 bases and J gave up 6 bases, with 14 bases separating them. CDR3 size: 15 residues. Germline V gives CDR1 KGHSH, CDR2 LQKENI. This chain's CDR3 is CASSPGSGEYEKLFF. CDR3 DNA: TGTGCCAGCTCACCGGGGTCGGGAGAGTATGAAAAACTGTTTTTT.

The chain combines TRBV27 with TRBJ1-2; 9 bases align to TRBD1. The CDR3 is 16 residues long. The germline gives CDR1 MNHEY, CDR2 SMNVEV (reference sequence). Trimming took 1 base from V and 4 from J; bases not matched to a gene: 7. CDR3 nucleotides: TGTGCCAGCAGTTTATTAGGACAGGGGATCCCCTATGGCTACACCTTC. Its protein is CASSLLGQGIPYGYTF.

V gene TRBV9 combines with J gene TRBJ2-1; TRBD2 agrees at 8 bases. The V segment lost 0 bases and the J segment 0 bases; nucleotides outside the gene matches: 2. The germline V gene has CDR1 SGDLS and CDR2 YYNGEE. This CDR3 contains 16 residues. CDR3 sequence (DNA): TGTGCCAGCAGCGTAGTAGGGACTAGCTCCTACAATGAGCAGTTCTTC. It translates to CASSVVGTSSYNEQFF.

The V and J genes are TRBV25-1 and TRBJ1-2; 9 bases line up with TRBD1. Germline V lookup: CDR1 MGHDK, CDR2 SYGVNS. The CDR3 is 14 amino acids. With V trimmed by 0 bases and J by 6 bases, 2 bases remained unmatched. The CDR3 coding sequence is TGTGCCAGCAGTGAATATAGGACAGGGGATGGCTACACCTTC. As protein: CASSEYRTGDGYTF.

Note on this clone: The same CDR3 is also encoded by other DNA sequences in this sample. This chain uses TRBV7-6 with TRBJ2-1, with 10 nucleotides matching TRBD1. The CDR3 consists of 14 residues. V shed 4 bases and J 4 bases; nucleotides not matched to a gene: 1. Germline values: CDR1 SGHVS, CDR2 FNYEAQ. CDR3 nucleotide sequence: TGTGCCAGCAGCTCGGGACAGGGGTACAATGAGCAGTTCTTC. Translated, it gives CASSSGQGYNEQFF.

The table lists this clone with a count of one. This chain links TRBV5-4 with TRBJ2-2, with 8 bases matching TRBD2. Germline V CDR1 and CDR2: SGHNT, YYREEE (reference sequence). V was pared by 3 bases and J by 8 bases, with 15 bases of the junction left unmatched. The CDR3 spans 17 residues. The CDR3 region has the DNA TGTGCCAGCAGCTCGTCGGGTGGCGGGAGGACGACAGGGGAGCTGTTTTTT. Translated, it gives CASSSSGGGRTTGELFF.

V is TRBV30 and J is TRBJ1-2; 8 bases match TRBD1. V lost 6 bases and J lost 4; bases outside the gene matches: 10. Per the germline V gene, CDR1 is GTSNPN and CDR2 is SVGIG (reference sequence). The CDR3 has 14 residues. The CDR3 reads CACQTGAFTYGYTF. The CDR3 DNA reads TGTGCCTGCCAGACAGGGGCCTTTACCTATGGCTACACCTTC.

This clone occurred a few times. The CDR3 coding sequence is TGTGCCAGCAGCCGGACTGACGACACTGAAGCTTTCTTT. Amino acids: CASSRTDDTEAFF. The chain employs TRBV12-3 or TRBV12-4 and TRBJ1-1; D is uncertain. This CDR3 is built from 13 residues. V lost 6 bases and J 3 bases, leaving 11 bases between the germline ends.

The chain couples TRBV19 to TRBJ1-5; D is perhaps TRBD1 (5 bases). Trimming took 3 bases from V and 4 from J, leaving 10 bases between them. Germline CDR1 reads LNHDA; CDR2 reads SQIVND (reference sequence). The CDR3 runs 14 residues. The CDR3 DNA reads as TGTGCCAGTAGTATTCGACAGAATAATCAGCCCCAGCATTTT. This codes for CASSIRQNNQPQHF.